This TCR beta chain was obtained from a study of identical twins. Study observations and caveats: Low generation-probability sequences were in excess among twin-shared out-of-frame alpha sequences.

Regarding this clonotype: Its antigen is as yet unknown.

TCRdb re-called the 5' RACE reads through MiXCR, storing one row per CDR3 protein. This table has 1.5 million or so distinct CDR3 sequences, around a third appearing once. V dropped 8 bases and J dropped 8 bases, with 12 bases sitting between them. Germline CDR1 and CDR2: MNHNS and SASEGT. The CDR3 extends over 12 amino acids. Sequenced sample: cord blood. The V call is TRBV6-1, the J call TRBJ1-4; tentatively, D is TRBD1 (6 bases). This clonotype originated in a newborn girl in good health. The CDR3 loop reads CASAGAREKLFF. CDR3 nucleotides: TGTGCCAGCGCAGGGGCGAGGGAAAAACTGTTTTTT.